This entry describes one T cell receptor (beta chain). Its target is unknown. Data came from immunoSEQ multiplex PCR; TCRdb stores just in-frame clones and leaves some out. There are 9,000 to 10,000 clones in the sample, with about 1.1% held by the top ten. This entry is derived from a study of synovial regulatory T cells in juvenile arthritis. Points from the study as a whole: Synovial Tregs shared more CDR3 sequences with iaTregs than other blood Tregs. Compared with other blood Treg cells, inflammation-associated Treg cells had reduced TCR diversity.

The CDR3 spans 14 residues. No DNA is recorded. Germline values: CDR1 KGHSH, CDR2 LQKENI. The TCR comes from a donor aged 2-35 years with juvenile idiopathic arthritis. The J gene is TRBJ2-3, the V gene TRBV18; TCRdb calls TRBD1, which cannot be checked without DNA. The source material was Treg cells from blood. Specified subset: remaining (HLA-DR-negative) circulating blood Treg cells. The CDR3 loop reads CASSPQGGKDTQYF.